This entry is about one TCR beta chain. What it recognizes is unknown. The data are from a study of shared clonotypes between healthy human individuals. Findings and limits, study-wide: It was expected that sequencing depth would affect clonotype sharing among donors.

The trim removed 4 bases at V and 0 bases at J, leaving 6 bases unmatched. CDR3 length: 17 residues. Germline loops: CDR1 KGHSH, CDR2 LQKENI. The assay was carried out at the deep level. Repertoires were generated with immunoSEQ multiplex PCR, while TCRdb's copy carries only in-frame clones and drops some. The sample lists millions of clones, around nine tenths occurring once. The sample was naive CD4+ T cells sorted from blood. Subset reported: CD45RA+ positively selected. The V call is TRBV18, the J call TRBJ2-3; 11 nucleotides align to TRBD2. The source of this sequence is a man between 18 and 29 years old in good health. For the CDR3, the DNA is TGTGCCAGCTCACACTCTAGCGGGAGGATGAGCACAGATACGCAGTATTTT. Protein product: CASSHSSGRMSTDTQYF.